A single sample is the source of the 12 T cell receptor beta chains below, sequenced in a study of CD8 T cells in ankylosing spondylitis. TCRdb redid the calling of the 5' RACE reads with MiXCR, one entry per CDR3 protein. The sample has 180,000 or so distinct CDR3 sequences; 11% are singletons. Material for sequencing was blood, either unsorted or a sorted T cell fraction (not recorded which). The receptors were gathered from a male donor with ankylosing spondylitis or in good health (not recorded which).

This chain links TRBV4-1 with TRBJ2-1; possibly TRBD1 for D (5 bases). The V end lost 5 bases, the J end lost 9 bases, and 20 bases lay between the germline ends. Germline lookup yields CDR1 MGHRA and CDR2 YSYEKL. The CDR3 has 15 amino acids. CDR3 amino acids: CASSSLQVLALEQFF. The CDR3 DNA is TGCGCCAGCAGCAGCCTACAGGTGCTGGCCCTTGAGCAGTTCTTC.

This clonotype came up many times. CDR3 nucleotides: TGTGCCAGCAGCGTGGACTCCAGCTCCTACGAGCAGTACTTC. Translated: CASSVDSSSYEQYF. The gene calls are TRBV9 and TRBJ2-7; possibly TRBD2 for D (5 bases). Germline CDR1 and CDR2: SGDLS and YYNGEE. The germline V and J ends were trimmed by 2 bases and 0 bases, with 9 bases remaining between them. This CDR3 contains 14 residues.

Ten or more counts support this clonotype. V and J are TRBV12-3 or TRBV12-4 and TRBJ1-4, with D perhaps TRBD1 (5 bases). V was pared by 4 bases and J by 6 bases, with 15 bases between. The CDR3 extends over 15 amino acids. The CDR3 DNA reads TGTGCCAGCAGTTATTACCGGGACGGGGATGAAAAACTGTTTTTT. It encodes CASSYYRDGDEKLFF.

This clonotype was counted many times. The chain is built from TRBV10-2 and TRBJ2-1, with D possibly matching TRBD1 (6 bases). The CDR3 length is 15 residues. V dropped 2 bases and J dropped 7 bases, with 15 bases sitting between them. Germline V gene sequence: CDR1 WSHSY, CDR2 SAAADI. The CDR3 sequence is CASSESGTRRNEQFF. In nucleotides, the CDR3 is TGCGCCAGCAGTGAGAGTGGGACACGAAGGAATGAGCAGTTCTTC.

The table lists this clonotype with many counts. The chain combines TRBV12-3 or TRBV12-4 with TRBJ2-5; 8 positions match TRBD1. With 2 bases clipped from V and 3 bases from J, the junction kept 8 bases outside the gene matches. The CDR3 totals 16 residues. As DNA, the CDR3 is TGTGCCAGCAGTTTAAGGACAGGGCCCCCGGAAGAGACCCAGTACTTC. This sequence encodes CASSLRTGPPEETQYF.

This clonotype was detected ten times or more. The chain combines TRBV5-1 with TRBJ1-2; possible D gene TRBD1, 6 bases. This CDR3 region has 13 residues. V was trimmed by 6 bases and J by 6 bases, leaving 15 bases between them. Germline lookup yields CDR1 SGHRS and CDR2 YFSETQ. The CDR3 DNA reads TGCGCCAGCAATCCAAGGGGGGAGAATGGCTACACCTTC. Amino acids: CASNPRGENGYTF.

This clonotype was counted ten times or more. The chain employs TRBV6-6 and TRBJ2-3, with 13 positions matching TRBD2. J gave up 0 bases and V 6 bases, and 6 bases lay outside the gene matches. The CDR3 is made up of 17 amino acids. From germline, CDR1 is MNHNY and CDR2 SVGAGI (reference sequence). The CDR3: CASSATSGRTSTDTQYF. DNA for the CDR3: TGTGCCAGCAGCGCGACTAGCGGGAGGACTAGCACAGATACGCAGTATTTT.

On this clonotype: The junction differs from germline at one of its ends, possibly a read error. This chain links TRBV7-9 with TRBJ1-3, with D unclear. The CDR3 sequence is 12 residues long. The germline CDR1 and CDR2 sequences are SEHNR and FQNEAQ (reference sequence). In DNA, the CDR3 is TGTGCCAGCAGCTTAGACCGGAACACTATATATTTT. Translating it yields CASSLDRNTIYF.

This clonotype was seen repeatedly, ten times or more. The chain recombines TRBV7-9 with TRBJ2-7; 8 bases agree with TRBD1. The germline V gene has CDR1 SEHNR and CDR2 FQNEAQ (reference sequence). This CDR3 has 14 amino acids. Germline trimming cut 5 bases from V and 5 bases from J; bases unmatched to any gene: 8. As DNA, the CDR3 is TGTGCCAGCAGCCTGGGACAGGTAGGCGACGAGCAGTACTTC. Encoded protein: CASSLGQVGDEQYF.

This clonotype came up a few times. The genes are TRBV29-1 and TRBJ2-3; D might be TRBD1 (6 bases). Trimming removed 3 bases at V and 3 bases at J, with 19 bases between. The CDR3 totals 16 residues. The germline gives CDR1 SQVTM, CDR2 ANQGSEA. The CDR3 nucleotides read TGCAGCGTTGATCCCCAGGACAGACACACGACAGATACGCAGTATTTT. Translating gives CSVDPQDRHTTDTQYF.

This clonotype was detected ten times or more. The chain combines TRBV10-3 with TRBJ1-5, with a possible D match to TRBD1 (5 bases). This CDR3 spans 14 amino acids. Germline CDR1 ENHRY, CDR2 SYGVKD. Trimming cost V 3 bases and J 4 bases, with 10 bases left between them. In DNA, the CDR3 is TGTGCCATCAGTGAAGATAGGGGAAATCAGCCCCAGCATTTT. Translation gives CAISEDRGNQPQHF.

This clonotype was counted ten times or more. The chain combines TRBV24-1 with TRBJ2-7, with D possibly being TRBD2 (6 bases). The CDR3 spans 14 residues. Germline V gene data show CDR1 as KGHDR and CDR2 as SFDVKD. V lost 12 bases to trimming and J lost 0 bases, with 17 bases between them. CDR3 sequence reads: CAPQEGSSSYEQYF. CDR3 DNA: TGTGCCCCCCAGGAGGGGTCGAGCTCCTACGAGCAGTACTTC.